Following are 19 T cell receptor beta chains from one sample sequenced in a study of blood T cell repertoires in COVID-19. The protocol was immunoSEQ multiplex PCR, while the TCRdb copy is restricted to in-frame clones and leaves out a portion. This sample has 200,000 to 250,000 clones; 80% to 85% occur once, and the top ten carry 5.2%. Specimen: peripheral blood. These receptor sequences come from a woman aged 70-85 years with COVID-19, enrolled during active disease.

The chain couples TRBV9 to TRBJ2-2, with TRBD2 matching 7 bases. Germline CDR1 and CDR2: SGDLS and YYNGEE. The CDR3 contains 19 residues. V was clipped by 0 bases and J by 2 bases; unmatched bases: 13. The chain's CDR3 is CASSVALFDGGTNTGELFF. CDR3 coding DNA: TGTGCCAGCAGCGTAGCTTTATTCGACGGGGGGACTAACACCGGGGAGCTGTTTTTT. Supplemented by reference TRBV9 and TRBJ2-2, the full variable domain reads DSGVTQTPKHLITATGQRVTLRCSPRSGDLSVYWYQQSLDQGLQFLIQYYNGEERAKGNILERFSAQQFPDLHSELNLSSLELGDSALYFCASSVALFDGGTNTGELFFGEGSRLTVL.

The chain is built from TRBV6-5 and TRBJ2-7; maybe TRBD1 (6 bases). This CDR3 comprises 14 residues. CDR1 is MNHEY, CDR2 SVGAGI, per germline. V was trimmed by 8 bases and J by 0 bases, leaving 14 bases between them. This CDR3 reads CASLNQGGSYEQYF. CDR3 sequence (DNA): TGTGCCAGCTTAAACCAAGGGGGCTCCTACGAGCAGTACTTC.

V is TRBV9 and J is TRBJ1-2; the D gene is possibly TRBD1 (5 bases). Germline CDR1 is SGDLS and CDR2 is YYNGEE. This CDR3 is built from 15 residues. Trimming removed 0 bases from V and 5 bases from J, with 14 bases in between. In nucleotides, the CDR3 is TGTGCCAGCAGCGTAGCCCCAGGGCCTCAATATGGCTACACCTTC. It translates to CASSVAPGPQYGYTF.

This clone occurred once. The rearrangement links TRBV5-6 to TRBJ2-7; 8 bases are shared with TRBD1. V was pared by 0 bases and J by 3 bases, with 5 bases of the junction left unmatched. Germline CDR1 and CDR2: SGHDT and YYEEEE. This CDR3 is 15 amino acids long. CDR3 sequence: CASSLVPTGGYEQYF. DNA for the CDR3: TGTGCCAGCAGCTTGGTTCCCACAGGGGGCTACGAGCAGTACTTC.

The J gene is TRBJ2-1, the V gene TRBV9, with 11 bases matching TRBD2. The CDR3 covers 15 residues. Germline V gives CDR1 SGDLS, CDR2 YYNGEE. Trimming removed 4 bases from V and 6 bases from J; junction bases left unmatched: 6. The CDR3, as DNA: TGTGCCAGCAGCCCCTTAGCGGGAGGGCGCAATGAGCAGTTCTTC. The encoded protein is CASSPLAGGRNEQFF. Complete variable domain (other parts from reference TRBV9 and TRBJ2-1): DSGVTQTPKHLITATGQRVTLRCSPRSGDLSVYWYQQSLDQGLQFLIQYYNGEERAKGNILERFSAQQFPDLHSELNLSSLELGDSALYFCASSPLAGGRNEQFFGPGTRLTVL.

The V gene is TRBV9, the J gene TRBJ2-5; tentatively, D is TRBD1 (5 bases). This CDR3 comprises 18 residues. The V end was cut by 0 bases, the J end by 2 bases, with 20 bases between. CDR1 and CDR2 (germline): SGDLS, YYNGEE. CDR3 nucleotide sequence: TGTGCCAGCAGCGTAGCAGGGAACCAGGCGAGACAGCAAGAGACCCAGTACTTC. This sequence encodes CASSVAGNQARQQETQYF.

The rearrangement joins TRBV28 to TRBJ2-5, with TRBD1 matching over 7 bases. The CDR3 loop spans 16 amino acids. J lost 2 bases, V lost 4 bases, and 10 bases had no gene match. Germline V gene sequence: CDR1 MDHEN, CDR2 SYDVKM. CDR3: CASSSLGGTVQETQYF. The CDR3 DNA sequence: TGTGCCAGCAGTTCCCTCGGTGGGACAGTTCAAGAGACCCAGTACTTC.

The chain joins TRBV28 to TRBJ2-1; 9 positions match TRBD2. The CDR3 length is 16 residues. With 1 base clipped from V and 7 bases from J, the junction kept 8 bases outside the gene matches. The germline V gene has CDR1 MDHEN and CDR2 SYDVKM. Here the CDR3 reads CASSLSLAGNRNEQFF. The CDR3 DNA is TGTGCCAGCAGTTTATCGCTAGCGGGAAATAGAAATGAGCAGTTCTTC. Drawing the rest from reference TRBV28 and TRBJ2-1, the complete variable domain is DVKVTQSSRYLVKRTGEKVFLECVQDMDHENMFWYRQDPGLGLRLIYFSYDVKMKEKGDIPEGYSVSREKKERFSLILESASTNQTSMYLCASSLSLAGNRNEQFFGPGTRLTVL.

The table lists this clone with a few counts. Distinct nucleotide sequences in the sample also encode this CDR3. The chain combines TRBV6-2 or TRBV6-3 with TRBJ1-2, with 7 bases fitting TRBD1. Unmatched junction bases numbered 3, after V lost 2 bases and J lost 6 bases. Germline V gene sequence: CDR1 MNHEY, CDR2 SVGEGT. The CDR3 has 13 amino acids. CDR3 residues: CASSYKGANGYTF. In DNA, the CDR3 is TGTGCCAGCAGTTACAAGGGGGCAAATGGCTACACCTTC.

This rearrangement joins TRBV5-1 to TRBJ2-7, with D possibly matching TRBD1 (6 bases). The V end was cut by 4 bases, the J end by 2 bases, with 10 bases between. Looked up from germline, CDR1 is SGHRS and CDR2 is YFSETQ. The length of the CDR3 is 13 residues. CDR3 sequence: CASSRDTTYEQYF. The DNA for the CDR3 is TGCGCCAGCAGCCGGGACACAACCTACGAGCAGTACTTC.

The V and J genes are TRBV6-5 and TRBJ2-1; D is perhaps TRBD2 (6 bases). The CDR3 runs 14 residues. V dropped 4 bases and J dropped 6 bases, with 13 bases sitting between them. Germline V gene sequence: CDR1 MNHEY, CDR2 SVGAGI. The CDR3 sequence: CASSSWDFGNEQFF. CDR3 bases: TGTGCCAGCAGTTCGTGGGACTTTGGCAATGAGCAGTTCTTC.

This clone was detected only a few times. V is TRBV19 and J is TRBJ2-2, with 9 bases aligning to TRBD1. V trimming: 9 bases; J trimming: 5 bases; junction bases outside the gene matches: 4. The CDR3 consists of 13 residues. CDR1 and CDR2 from the germline V gene are LNHDA and SQIVND (reference sequence). DNA for the CDR3: TGTGCCAGCAGGACAGGGGTAACCGGGGAGCTGTTTTTT. Translating gives CASRTGVTGELFF.

The chain combines TRBV28 with TRBJ1-1; D remains ambiguous. Germline V CDR1 and CDR2: MDHEN, SYDVKM. The CDR3 is 12 amino acids. Written as DNA, the CDR3 is TGTGCTAGCTCAGGAAGGATCACTGAAGCTTTCTTT. Its protein product is CASSGRITEAFF.

The chain couples TRBV24-1 to TRBJ1-1; TRBD1 matches at 11 bases. With 7 bases clipped from V and 7 bases from J, the junction kept 10 bases outside the gene matches. The CDR3 spans 15 residues. CDR1 and CDR2 (germline): KGHDR, SFDVKD. Here the CDR3 reads CATRGQGGATGEAFF. The CDR3 nucleotides read TGTGCCACCAGGGGACAGGGGGGCGCAACAGGTGAAGCTTTCTTT.

This chain joins TRBV7-8 and TRBJ2-7; 13 nucleotides match TRBD2. Trimming removed 1 base from V and 4 bases from J; junction bases left unmatched: 1. Germline V gene lookup returns CDR1 SGHVS and CDR2 FQNEAQ. CDR3 length equals 15 residues. The CDR3 loop reads CASSLGTSGSYEQYF. CDR3 coding DNA: TGTGCCAGCAGCTTAGGGACTAGCGGGAGTTACGAGCAGTACTTC. Combining the CDR3 with reference TRBV7-8 and TRBJ2-7 gives the whole variable domain GAGVSQSPRYKVAKRGQDVALRCDPISGHVSLFWYQQALGQGPEFLTYFQNEAQLDKSGLPSDRFFAERPEGSVSTLKIQRTQQEDSAVYLCASSLGTSGSYEQYFGPGTRLTVT.

The rearrangement links TRBV19 to TRBJ1-5, with D possibly TRBD1 on 5 matching bases. The ends were cut back, 3 bases at V and 6 bases at J, with 15 bases in the middle. The CDR3 totals 15 residues. Per germline, CDR1 LNHDA and CDR2 SQIVND (reference sequence). Here the CDR3 DNA reads TGTGCCAGTAGTATTGATAAAGTCGGGGGTCAGCCCCAGCATTTT. It yields the protein CASSIDKVGGQPQHF.

J is TRBJ1-1 and V is TRBV7-9, with D tentatively TRBD1 (5 bases). Per germline, CDR1 SEHNR and CDR2 FQNEAQ (reference sequence). This CDR3 is built from 13 residues. V was cut by 5 bases and J by 7 bases, with 14 bases left in between. In DNA, the CDR3 is TGTGCCAGCAGCCTCGGGGGGACCAATGAAGCTTTCTTT. This sequence encodes CASSLGGTNEAFF. The full variable domain, rest sourced from reference TRBV7-9 and TRBJ1-1, is DTGVSQNPRHKITKRGQNVTFRCDPISEHNRLYWYRQTLGQGPEFLTYFQNEAQLEKSRLLSDRFSAERPKGSFSTLEIQRTEQGDSAMYLCASSLGGTNEAFFGQGTRLTVV.

V and J are TRBV7-2 and TRBJ1-2; D is unresolved. With 1 base removed from V and 5 bases from J, the gap between germline ends came to 14 bases. Per germline, CDR1 SGHTA and CDR2 FQGNSA. This CDR3 spans 15 amino acids. CDR3 sequence: CASSLDGKERYGYTF. CDR3 sequence (DNA): TGTGCCAGCAGCTTAGACGGGAAAGAACGGTATGGCTACACCTTC.

The CDR3 region is CASSRGLAVSTDTQYF. The CDR3 DNA is TGTGCCAGTAGTAGGGGACTAGCGGTGTCCACAGATACGCAGTATTTT. The rearrangement links TRBV19 to TRBJ2-3, with 11 nucleotides matching TRBD2. The CDR3 totals 16 residues. J lost 2 bases, V lost 4 bases, and 5 bases had no gene match. The germline CDR1 and CDR2 sequences are LNHDA and SQIVND (reference sequence). The full variable domain, with the rest looked up from reference TRBV19 and TRBJ2-3, is DGGITQSPKYLFRKEGQNVTLSCEQNLNHDAMYWYRQDPGQGLRLIYYSQIVNDFQKGDIAEGYSVSREKKESFPLTVTSAQKNPTAFYLCASSRGLAVSTDTQYFGPGTRLTVL.